The text below deals with one T cell receptor (beta chain). This sample is drawn from a study of glioma-infiltrating T cells. Amplification of TCR alpha and beta CDR3 regions from RNA used iRepertoire nested multiplex PCR. TCRdb passed the multiplex PCR reads through MiXCR, listing each CDR3 protein once. The sample carries about 99,000 distinct CDR3 sequences, around 30% recorded once. Germline V gene data show CDR1 as SGHTA and CDR2 as FQGNSA. CDR3 length: 13 residues. V lost 11 bases, J lost 4 bases, and 17 bases lay in between. The TCR originated in a human donor with low-grade glioma or glioblastoma, undergoing nonglioma brain surgery, or in good health (not recorded which). The sample was glioma tissue, nonneoplastic brain tissue, or PBMCs (not recorded which). The chain combines TRBV7-2 with TRBJ1-1; D call uncertain. The CDR3 protein is CASTDGRTTEAFF. The CDR3 region has the DNA TGTGCCTCCACGGACGGACGAACCACTGAAGCTTTCTTT.